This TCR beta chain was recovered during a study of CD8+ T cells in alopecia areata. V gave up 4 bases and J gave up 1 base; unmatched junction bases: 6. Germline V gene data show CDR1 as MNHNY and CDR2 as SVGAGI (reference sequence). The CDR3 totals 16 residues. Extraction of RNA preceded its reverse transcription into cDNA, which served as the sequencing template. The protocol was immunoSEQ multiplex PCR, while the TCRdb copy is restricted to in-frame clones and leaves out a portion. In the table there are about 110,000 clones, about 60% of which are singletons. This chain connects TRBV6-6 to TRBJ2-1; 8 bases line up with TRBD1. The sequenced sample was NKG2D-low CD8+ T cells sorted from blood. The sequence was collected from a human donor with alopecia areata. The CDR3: CASSSDREPSYNEQFF. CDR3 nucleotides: TGTGCCAGCAGTTCGGACAGGGAACCGTCCTACAATGAGCAGTTCTTC.